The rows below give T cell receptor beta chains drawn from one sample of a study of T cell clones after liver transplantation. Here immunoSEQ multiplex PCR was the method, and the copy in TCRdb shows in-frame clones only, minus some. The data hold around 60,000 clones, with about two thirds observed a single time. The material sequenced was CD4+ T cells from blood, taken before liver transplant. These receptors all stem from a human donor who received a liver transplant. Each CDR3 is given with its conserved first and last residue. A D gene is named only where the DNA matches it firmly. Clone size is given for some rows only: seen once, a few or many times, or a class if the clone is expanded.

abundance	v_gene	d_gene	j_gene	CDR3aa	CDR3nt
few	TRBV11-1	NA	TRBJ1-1	CASSPWTGRGTEAFF	TGTGCCAGCAGCCCATGGACCGGGCGGGGCACTGAAGCTTTCTTT
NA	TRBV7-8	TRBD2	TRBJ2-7	CASSLGVRGRGGREQYF	TGTGCCAGCAGCTTAGGTGTTAGGGGACGGGGGGGACGCGAGCAGTACTTC
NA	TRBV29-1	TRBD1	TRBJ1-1	CSVNRGPTEAFF	TGCAGCGTGAACAGGGGGCCTACTGAAGCTTTCTTT
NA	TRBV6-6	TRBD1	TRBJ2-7	CASSSTTGAAYEQYF	TGTGCCAGCAGTTCCACCACAGGGGCGGCCTACGAGCAGTACTTC
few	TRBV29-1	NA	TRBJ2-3	CSWGVTSTDTQYF	TGCAGCTGGGGAGTTACTAGCACAGATACGCAGTATTTT
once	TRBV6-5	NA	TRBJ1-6	CASSMALAGNSPLHF	TGTGCCAGCAGTATGGCCCTGGCAGGAAATTCACCCCTCCACTTT
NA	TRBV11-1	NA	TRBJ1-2	CASSFAGEGYTF	TGTGCCAGCAGCTTTGCAGGGGAAGGCTACACCTTC
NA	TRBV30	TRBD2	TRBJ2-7	CALGGSSYEQYF	TGTGCCTTGGGGGGGTCCTCCTACGAGCAGTACTTC
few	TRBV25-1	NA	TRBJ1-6	CASRLENSPLHF	TGTGCCAGCAGACTCGAAAATTCACCCCTCCACTTT
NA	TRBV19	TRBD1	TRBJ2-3	CASSIGTGDTDTQYF	TGTGCCAGTAGTATCGGGACAGGGGACACAGATACGCAGTATTTT
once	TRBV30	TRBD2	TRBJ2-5	CAWRGASGGVQETQYF	TGTGCCTGGAGAGGGGCTAGCGGGGGGGTCCAAGAGACCCAGTACTTC
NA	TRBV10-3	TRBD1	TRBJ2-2	CAISESQGSGELFF	TGTGCCATCAGTGAGTCACAGGGGTCCGGGGAGCTGTTTTTT
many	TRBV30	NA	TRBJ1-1	CAWSVPGPVSTEAFF	TGTGCCTGGAGTGTCCCAGGGCCGGTGAGCACTGAAGCTTTCTTT
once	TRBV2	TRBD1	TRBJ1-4	CASSRDSPATNEKLFF	TGTGCCAGCAGTAGGGACAGCCCTGCAACTAATGAAAAACTGTTTTTT
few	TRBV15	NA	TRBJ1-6	CATSALRNSPLHF	TGTGCCACCAGCGCGCTCCGTAATTCACCCCTCCACTTT
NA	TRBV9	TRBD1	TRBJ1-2	CASSVGQGARYGYTF	TGTGCCAGCAGCGTAGGACAGGGGGCGCGGTATGGCTACACCTTC
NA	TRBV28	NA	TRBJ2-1	CASPQLGRGPYNEQFF	TGTGCCAGCCCTCAATTAGGGCGGGGTCCTTACAATGAGCAGTTCTTC
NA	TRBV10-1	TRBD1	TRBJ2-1	CASSPGQYNEQFF	TGCGCCAGCAGTCCGGGACAGTACAATGAGCAGTTCTTC
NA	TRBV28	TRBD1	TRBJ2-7	CASSLTGFSYEQYF	TGTGCCAGCAGCCTGACAGGGTTCTCCTACGAGCAGTACTTC
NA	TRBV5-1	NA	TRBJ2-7	CASSGTGPTYEQYF	TGCGCCAGCAGCGGAACAGGACCTACCTACGAGCAGTACTTC
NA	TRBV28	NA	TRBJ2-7	CASSLPGGYEQYF	TGTGCCAGCAGCCTACCTGGTGGCTACGAGCAGTACTTC
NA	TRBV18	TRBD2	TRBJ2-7	CASSPPTSGSYEQYF	TGTGCCAGCTCACCTCCTACTAGCGGCTCCTACGAGCAGTACTTC
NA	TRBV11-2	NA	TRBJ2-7	CASSLAGGGSYEQYF	TGTGCCAGCAGCTTAGCGGGGGGCGGCTCCTACGAGCAGTACTTC
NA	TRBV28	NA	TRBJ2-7	CASLSGVYEQYF	TGTGCCAGCCTCTCGGGGGTCTACGAGCAGTACTTC
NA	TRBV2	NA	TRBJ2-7	CASSEAAGKQYF	TGTGCCAGCAGTGAAGCAGCAGGGAAGCAGTACTTC
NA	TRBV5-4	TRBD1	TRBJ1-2	CASSSRTGSVYGYTF	TGTGCCAGCAGCTCCAGGACAGGGAGCGTCTATGGCTACACCTTC
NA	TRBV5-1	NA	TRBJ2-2	CASSLLTAGTGELFF	TGCGCCAGCAGCCTCCTTACAGCGGGTACCGGGGAGCTGTTTTTT
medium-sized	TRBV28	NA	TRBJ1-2	CASTLDSSVGYTF	TGTGCCAGCACTCTGGACTCATCAGTAGGCTACACCTTC
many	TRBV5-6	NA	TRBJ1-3	CASSRAGYGNTIYF	TGTGCCAGCAGCCGAGCAGGGTACGGAAACACCATATATTTT